Reported below is one T cell receptor (beta chain). Its cognate antigen is unknown. A multiplex PCR was run with 60 Vbeta primers and 13 Jbeta primers. Some clones are missing from TCRdb's copy, which holds only in-frame ones; the method was immunoSEQ multiplex PCR. The sample holds 100,000 to 150,000 clones, about 76% seen once. The data were obtained in a study of cytomegalovirus exposure and HLA in healthy donors. Notes on the study in general: Researchers catalogued 164 TCR beta chains as cytomegalovirus-associated.

Germline CDR1 is KGHSH and CDR2 is LQKENI. V was pared by 3 bases and J by 5 bases, with 19 bases between. The CDR3 loop spans 16 amino acids. The TCR sequence derives from a woman in her sixties in good health and CMV-seropositive. The chain uses TRBV18 and TRBJ1-2, with a possible D match to TRBD1 (6 bases). The specimen sequenced was PBMCs. Here the CDR3 DNA reads TGTGCCAGCTCACCCTTTAGCGGGGGGGGCAATTATGGCTACACCTTC. This encodes CASSPFSGGGNYGYTF.